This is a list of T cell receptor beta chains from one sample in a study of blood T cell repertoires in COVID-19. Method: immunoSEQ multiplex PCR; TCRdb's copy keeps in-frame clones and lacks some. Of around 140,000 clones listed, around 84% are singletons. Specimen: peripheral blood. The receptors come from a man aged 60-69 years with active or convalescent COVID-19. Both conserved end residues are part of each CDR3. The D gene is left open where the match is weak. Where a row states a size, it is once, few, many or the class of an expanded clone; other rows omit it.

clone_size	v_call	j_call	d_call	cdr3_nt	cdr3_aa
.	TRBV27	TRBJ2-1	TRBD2	TGTGCCAGCAGCATAGGTGTTAGCGGGGGCAATGAGCAGTTCTTC	CASSIGVSGGNEQFF
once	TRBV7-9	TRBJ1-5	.	TGTGCCAGCAGCTTAGAGGGACACGACGATCAGCCCCAGCATTTT	CASSLEGHDDQPQHF
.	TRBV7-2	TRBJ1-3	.	TGTGCCAGCAGCTTAGTAGGACAGCTCTCTGGAAACACCATATATTTT	CASSLVGQLSGNTIYF
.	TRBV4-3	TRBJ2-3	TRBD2	TGCGCCAGCAGCCAGGCGGGAGTTGGCACAGATACGCAGTATTTT	CASSQAGVGTDTQYF
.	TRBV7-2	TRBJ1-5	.	TGTGCCAGCAGCTCACAGTATAGCAATCAGCCCCAGCATTTT	CASSSQYSNQPQHF
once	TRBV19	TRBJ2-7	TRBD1	TGTGCCAGTAGTTGGGACAGTAGCTACGAGCAGTACTTC	CASSWDSSYEQYF
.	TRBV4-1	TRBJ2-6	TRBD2	TGCGCCAGCAGTATTCCAGCGGGGACCTCTGGGGCCAACGTCCTGACTTTC	CASSIPAGTSGANVLTF
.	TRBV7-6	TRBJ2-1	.	TGTGCCAGCAGCTTAGGAGGGTCCGTCAGCTCCTACAATGAGCAGTTCTTC	CASSLGGSVSSYNEQFF
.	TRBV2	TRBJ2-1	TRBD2	TGTGCCAGCAGGAAGGGACTAGCGGGACCCTACAATGAGCAGTTCTTC	CASRKGLAGPYNEQFF
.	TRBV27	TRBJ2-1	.	TGTGCCAGCAGTTTATTGAGTCGCAATGAGCAGTTCTTC	CASSLLSRNEQFF
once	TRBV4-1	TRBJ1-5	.	TGCGCCAGCAGCCAAGTAGGACAGCGCGGGCAGCCCCAGCATTTT	CASSQVGQRGQPQHF
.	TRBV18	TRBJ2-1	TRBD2	TGTGCCAGCTCACCGATGAGCGGGAGGGCCTCAAGCTCCTACAATGAGCAGTTCTTC	CASSPMSGRASSSYNEQFF
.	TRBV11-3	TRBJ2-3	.	TGTGCCAGCAGCTTAGTTACTCATTCCTTCACAGATACGCAGTATTTT	CASSLVTHSFTDTQYF
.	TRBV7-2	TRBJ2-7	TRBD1	TGTGCCAGCAGCGACACAACCGGGACAGGTTTCGACGAGCAGTACTTC	CASSDTTGTGFDEQYF
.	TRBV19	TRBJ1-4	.	TGTGCCAGTAGTCACCGGGGAGCACTCTTTGCAACTAATGAAAAACTGTTTTTT	CASSHRGALFATNEKLFF
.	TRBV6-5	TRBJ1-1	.	TGTGCCAGCAATACACATATGAACACTGAAGCTTTCTTT	CASNTHMNTEAFF
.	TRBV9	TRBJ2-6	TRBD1	TGTGCCAGCAGCGCACAGGGGGCTGGGGCCAACGTCCTGACTTTC	CASSAQGAGANVLTF
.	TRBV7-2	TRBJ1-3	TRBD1	TGTGCCAGCAGCTTTCACGGGACAGGGGGCTCTGGAAACACCATATATTTT	CASSFHGTGGSGNTIYF
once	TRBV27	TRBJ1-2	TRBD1	TGTGCCAGCAGTCGAGACAGGGCGCCTAACTATGGCTACACCTTC	CASSRDRAPNYGYTF
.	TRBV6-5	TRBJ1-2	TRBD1	TGTGCCAGCAGTTACTCAGGGGGCGCGGATGGCTACACCTTC	CASSYSGGADGYTF
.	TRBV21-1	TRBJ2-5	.	TGTGCCAGCAGCAAAGAAGGACTAGCGGGGGGAGTCCAAGAGACCCAGTACTTC	CASSKEGLAGGVQETQYF
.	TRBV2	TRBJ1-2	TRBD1	TGTGCCAGCAGTGAACGGGACAGGCCTAAGTATGGCTACACCTTC	CASSERDRPKYGYTF
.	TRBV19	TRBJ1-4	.	TGTGCCAGTAGTATAGGGTCAGGGCGGACAACTAATGAAAAACTGTTTTTT	CASSIGSGRTTNEKLFF
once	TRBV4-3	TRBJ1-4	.	TGCGCCAGCAGCCAAGATCTAGGGAGAGTCCCTAATGAAAAACTGTTTTTT	CASSQDLGRVPNEKLFF
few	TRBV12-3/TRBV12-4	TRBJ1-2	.	TGTGCCAGCAGCCCGACGAGGAGAAATGGCTACACCTTC	CASSPTRRNGYTF
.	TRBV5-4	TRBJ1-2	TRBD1	TGTGCCAGCAGCTCTACAGGGGATGGCTACACCTTC	CASSSTGDGYTF